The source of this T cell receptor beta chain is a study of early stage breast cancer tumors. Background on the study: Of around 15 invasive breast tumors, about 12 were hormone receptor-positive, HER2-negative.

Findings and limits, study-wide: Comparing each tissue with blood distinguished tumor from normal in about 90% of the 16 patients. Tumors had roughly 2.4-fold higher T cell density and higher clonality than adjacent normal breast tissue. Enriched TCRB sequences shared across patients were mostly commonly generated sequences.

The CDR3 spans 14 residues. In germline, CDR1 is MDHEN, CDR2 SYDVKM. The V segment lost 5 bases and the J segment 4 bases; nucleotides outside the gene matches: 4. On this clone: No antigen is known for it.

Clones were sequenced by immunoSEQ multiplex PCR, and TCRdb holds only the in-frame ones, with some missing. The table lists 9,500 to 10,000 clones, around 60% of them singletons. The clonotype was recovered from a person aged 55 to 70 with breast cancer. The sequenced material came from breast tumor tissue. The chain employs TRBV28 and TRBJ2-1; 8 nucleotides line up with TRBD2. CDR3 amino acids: CASSQRERYNEQFF. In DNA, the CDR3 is TGTGCCAGCAGTCAGCGGGAGCGGTACAATGAGCAGTTCTTC. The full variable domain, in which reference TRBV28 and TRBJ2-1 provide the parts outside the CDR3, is DVKVTQSSRYLVKRTGEKVFLECVQDMDHENMFWYRQDPGLGLRLIYFSYDVKMKEKGDIPEGYSVSREKKERFSLILESASTNQTSMYLCASSQRERYNEQFFGPGTRLTVL.